This TCR beta chain derives from a study of blood T cell repertoires in COVID-19. The CDR3 contains 15 residues. V lost 4 bases to trimming and J lost 2 bases, with 13 bases between them. CDR1 is SGHRS and CDR2 is YFSETQ in the germline V gene. Per the authors' pipeline: Nucleated cell counts were estimated from reference gene primer amplification. Data came from immunoSEQ multiplex PCR; TCRdb stores just in-frame clones and leaves some out. That table is the source of V, J and clone size, and D and trimming were worked out from the DNA. Of about 51,000 clones detected, roughly 84% appear once; the ten largest clones hold 3.5% to 4.5%.

Sequencing used peripheral blood. The clonotype originates from an older man with active COVID-19. The chain uses TRBV5-1 and TRBJ2-1; maybe TRBD1 (5 bases). The CDR3: CASSLTAPTYNEQFF. The CDR3 DNA follows: TGCGCCAGCAGCCTGACAGCACCTACCTACAATGAGCAGTTCTTC. Looking up the rest from reference TRBV5-1 and TRBJ2-1 gives the full variable domain: KAGVTQTPRYLIKTRGQQVTLSCSPISGHRSVSWYQQTPGQGLQFLFEYFSETQRNKGNFPGRFSGRQFSNSRSEMNVSTLELGDSALYLCASSLTAPTYNEQFFGPGTRLTVL.